Reported below is one T cell receptor beta chain. Antigen unknown. Unsorted whole blood supplied the RNA, and germline DNA was extracted too. This entry comes from a study of tumor-infiltrating lymphocytes in primary liver carcinoma. Study at large: The neoplasms were of stage T1-T3 N0M0, with dimensions of about 4.2 to 11 cm across.

cDNA specific to TCR beta was made from around 470 ng of total RNA, with a constant-region primer employed for priming. Library construction for TCR beta comprised three nested multiplex PCR rounds performed with slightly modified ARM-PCR. A C-beta reverse primer and TRBV1-TRBV30 forward primers served in each of the first two PCR rounds, at about 10 cycles apiece. Each CDR3 protein gets one entry after TCRdb re-called the multiplex PCR reads with MiXCR. This sample carries 300,000 to 350,000 distinct CDR3 sequences, about 65% of them seen once, and the ten largest clones take about 6.5%. The CDR3 runs 14 residues. Germline values: CDR1 SGHDT, CDR2 YYEEEE. The V and J ends lost 4 bases and 5 bases respectively, with 15 bases between them. General study points: Without sorting, CD4+ versus CD8+ T cell repertoires were not compared.

V and J are TRBV5-6 and TRBJ1-1, with D possibly matching TRBD1 (5 bases). The specimen was peripheral blood. This receptor was taken from a man aged 35-49 years with primary liver carcinoma and hepatitis B virus infection. The CDR3 spells CASSPPGRWTEAFF. The CDR3 coding sequence is TGTGCCAGCAGCCCTCCGGGACGGTGGACTGAAGCTTTCTTT.